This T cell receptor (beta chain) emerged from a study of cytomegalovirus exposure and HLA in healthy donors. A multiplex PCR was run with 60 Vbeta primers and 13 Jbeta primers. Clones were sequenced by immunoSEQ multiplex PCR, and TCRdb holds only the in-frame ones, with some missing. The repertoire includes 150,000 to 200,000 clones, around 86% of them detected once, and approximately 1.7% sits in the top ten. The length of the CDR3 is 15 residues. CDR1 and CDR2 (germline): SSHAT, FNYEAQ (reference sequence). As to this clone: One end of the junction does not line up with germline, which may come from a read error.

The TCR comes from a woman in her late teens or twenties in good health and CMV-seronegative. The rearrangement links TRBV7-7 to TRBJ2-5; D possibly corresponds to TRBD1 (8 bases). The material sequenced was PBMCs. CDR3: CASSLDSGGTGTQYF. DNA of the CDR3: TGTGCTAGCAGCTTAGATTCCGGGGGGACAGGGACCCAGTACTTC.